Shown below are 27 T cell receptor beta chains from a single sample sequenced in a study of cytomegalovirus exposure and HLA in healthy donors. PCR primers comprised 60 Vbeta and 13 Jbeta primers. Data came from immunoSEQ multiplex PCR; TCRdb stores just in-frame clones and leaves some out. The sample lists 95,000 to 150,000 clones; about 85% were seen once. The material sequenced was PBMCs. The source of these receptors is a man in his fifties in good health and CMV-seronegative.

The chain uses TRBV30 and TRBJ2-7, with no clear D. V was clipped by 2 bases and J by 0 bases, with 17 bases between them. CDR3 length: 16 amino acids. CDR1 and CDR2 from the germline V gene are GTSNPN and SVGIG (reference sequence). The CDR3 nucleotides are TGTGCCTGGAGTATCCCACTCTTGAGAACCTCCTACGAGCAGTACTTC. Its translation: CAWSIPLLRTSYEQYF. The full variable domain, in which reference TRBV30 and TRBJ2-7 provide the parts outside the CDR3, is SQTIHQWPATLVQPVGSPLSLECTVEGTSNPNLYWYRQAAGRGLQLLFYSVGIGQISSEVPQNLSASRPQDRQFILSSKKLLLSDSGFYLCAWSIPLLRTSYEQYFGPGTRLTVT.

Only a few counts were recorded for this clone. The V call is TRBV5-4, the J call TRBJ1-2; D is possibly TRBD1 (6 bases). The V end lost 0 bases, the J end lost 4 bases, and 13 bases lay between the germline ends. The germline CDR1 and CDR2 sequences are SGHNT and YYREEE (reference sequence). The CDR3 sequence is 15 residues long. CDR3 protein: CASSLDGRGRYGYTF. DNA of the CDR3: TGTGCCAGCAGCTTGGATGGCAGGGGCCGCTATGGCTACACCTTC.

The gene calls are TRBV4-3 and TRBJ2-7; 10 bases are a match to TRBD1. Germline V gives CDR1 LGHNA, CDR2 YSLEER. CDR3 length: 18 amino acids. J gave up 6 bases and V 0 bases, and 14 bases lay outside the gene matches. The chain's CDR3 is CASSQDLTTGTGAIEQYF. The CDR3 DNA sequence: TGCGCCAGCAGCCAAGATCTAACGACCGGGACAGGGGCTATCGAGCAGTACTTC.

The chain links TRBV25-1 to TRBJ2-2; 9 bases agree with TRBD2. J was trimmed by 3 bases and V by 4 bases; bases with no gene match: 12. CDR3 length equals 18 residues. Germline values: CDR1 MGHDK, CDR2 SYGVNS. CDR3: CASSVITAGGRYTGELFF. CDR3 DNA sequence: TGTGCCAGCAGTGTAATCACGGCGGGGGGGCGGTACACCGGGGAGCTGTTTTTT.

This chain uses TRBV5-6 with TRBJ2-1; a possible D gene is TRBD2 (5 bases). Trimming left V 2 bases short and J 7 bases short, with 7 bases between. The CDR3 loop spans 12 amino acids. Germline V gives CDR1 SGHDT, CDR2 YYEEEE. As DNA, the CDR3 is TGTGCCAGCAGCTTTCCGGGAAATGAGCAGTTCTTC. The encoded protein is CASSFPGNEQFF.

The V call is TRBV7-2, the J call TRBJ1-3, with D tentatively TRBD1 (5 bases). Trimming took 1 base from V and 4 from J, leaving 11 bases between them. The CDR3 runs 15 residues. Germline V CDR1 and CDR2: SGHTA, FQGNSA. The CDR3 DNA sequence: TGTGCCAGCAGCTTAGGGAAGGGGAACGGAAACACCATATATTTT. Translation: CASSLGKGNGNTIYF.

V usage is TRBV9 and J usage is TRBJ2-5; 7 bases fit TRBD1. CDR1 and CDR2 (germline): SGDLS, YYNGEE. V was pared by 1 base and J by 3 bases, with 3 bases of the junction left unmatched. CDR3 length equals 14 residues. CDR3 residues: CASSVRTGEETQYF. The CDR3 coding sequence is TGTGCCAGCAGCGTAAGGACAGGTGAAGAGACCCAGTACTTC.

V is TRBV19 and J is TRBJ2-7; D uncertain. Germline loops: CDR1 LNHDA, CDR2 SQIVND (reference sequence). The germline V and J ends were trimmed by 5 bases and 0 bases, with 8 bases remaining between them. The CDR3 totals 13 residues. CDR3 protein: CASSLTASYEQYF. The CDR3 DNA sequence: TGTGCCAGTAGTCTCACAGCCTCCTACGAGCAGTACTTC.

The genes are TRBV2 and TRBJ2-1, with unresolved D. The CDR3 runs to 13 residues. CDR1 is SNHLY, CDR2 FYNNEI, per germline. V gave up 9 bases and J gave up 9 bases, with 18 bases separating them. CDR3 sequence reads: CASSTEKGTEQFF. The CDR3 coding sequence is TGTGCCAGTAGCACCGAGAAAGGCACTGAGCAGTTCTTC. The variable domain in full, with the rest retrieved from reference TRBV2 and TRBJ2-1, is EPEVTQTPSHQVTQMGQEVILRCVPISNHLYFYWYRQILGQKVEFLVSFYNNEISEKSEIFDDQFSVERPDGSNFTLKIRSTKLEDSAMYFCASSTEKGTEQFFGPGTRLTVL.

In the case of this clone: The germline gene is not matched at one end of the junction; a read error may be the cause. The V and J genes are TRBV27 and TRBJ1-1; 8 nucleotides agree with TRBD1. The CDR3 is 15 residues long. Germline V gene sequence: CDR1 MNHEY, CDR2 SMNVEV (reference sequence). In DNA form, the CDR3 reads TGTTCCAGCAGTCCCCGACAGGGGATGAACACTGAAGCTTTCTTT. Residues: CSSSPRQGMNTEAFF.

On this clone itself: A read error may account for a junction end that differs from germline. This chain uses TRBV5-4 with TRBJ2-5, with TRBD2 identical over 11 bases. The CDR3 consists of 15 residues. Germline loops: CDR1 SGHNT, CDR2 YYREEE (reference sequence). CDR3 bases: TGTTCCAGTAGATTGGGACTAGCGGCCCAAGAGACCCAGTACTTC. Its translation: CSSRLGLAAQETQYF.

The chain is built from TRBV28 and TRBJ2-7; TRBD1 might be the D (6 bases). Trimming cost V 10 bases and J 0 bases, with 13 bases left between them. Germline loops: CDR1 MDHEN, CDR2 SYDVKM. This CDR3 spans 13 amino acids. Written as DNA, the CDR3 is TGTGCCACCCGGACAGCGATCTCCTACGAGCAGTACTTC. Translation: CATRTAISYEQYF.

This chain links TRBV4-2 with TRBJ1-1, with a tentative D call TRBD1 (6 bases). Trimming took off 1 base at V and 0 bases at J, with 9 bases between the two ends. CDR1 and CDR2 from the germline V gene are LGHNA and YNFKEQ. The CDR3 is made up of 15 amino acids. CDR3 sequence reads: CASSQATGMNTEAFF. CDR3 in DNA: TGTGCCAGCAGCCAAGCAACAGGGATGAACACTGAAGCTTTCTTT.

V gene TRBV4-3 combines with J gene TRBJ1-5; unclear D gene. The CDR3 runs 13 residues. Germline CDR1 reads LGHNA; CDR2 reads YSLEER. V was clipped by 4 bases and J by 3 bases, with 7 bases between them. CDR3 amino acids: CASSLRSNQPQHF. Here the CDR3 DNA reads TGCGCCAGCAGCCTGAGGTCCAATCAGCCCCAGCATTTT.

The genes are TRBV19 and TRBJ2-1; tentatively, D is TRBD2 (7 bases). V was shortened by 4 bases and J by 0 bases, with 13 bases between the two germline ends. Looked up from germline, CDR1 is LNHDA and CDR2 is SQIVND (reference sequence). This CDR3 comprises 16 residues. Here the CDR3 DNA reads TGTGCCAGTAGTACTGGGGGCGGGGGCTCCTACAATGAGCAGTTCTTC. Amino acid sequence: CASSTGGGGSYNEQFF. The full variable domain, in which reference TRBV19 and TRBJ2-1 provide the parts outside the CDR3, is DGGITQSPKYLFRKEGQNVTLSCEQNLNHDAMYWYRQDPGQGLRLIYYSQIVNDFQKGDIAEGYSVSREKKESFPLTVTSAQKNPTAFYLCASSTGGGGSYNEQFFGPGTRLTVL.

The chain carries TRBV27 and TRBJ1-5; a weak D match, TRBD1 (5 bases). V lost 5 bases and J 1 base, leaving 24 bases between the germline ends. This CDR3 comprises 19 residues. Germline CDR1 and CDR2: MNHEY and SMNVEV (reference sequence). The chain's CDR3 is CASSPTLPGVWKSNQPQHF. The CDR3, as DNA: TGTGCCAGCAGTCCCACGCTTCCGGGGGTTTGGAAGAGCAATCAGCCCCAGCATTTT.

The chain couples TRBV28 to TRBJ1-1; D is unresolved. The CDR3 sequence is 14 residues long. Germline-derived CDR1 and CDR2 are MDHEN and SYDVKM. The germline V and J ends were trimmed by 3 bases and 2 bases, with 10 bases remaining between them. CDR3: CASSLPTDNTEAFF. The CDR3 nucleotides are TGTGCCAGCAGTTTGCCTACAGATAACACTGAAGCTTTCTTT.

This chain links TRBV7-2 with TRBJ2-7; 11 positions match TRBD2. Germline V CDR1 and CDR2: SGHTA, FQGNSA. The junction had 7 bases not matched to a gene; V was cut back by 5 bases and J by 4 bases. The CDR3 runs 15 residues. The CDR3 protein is CASSPVLAGDYEQYF. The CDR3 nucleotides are TGTGCCAGCAGCCCAGTACTAGCGGGGGATTACGAGCAGTACTTC.

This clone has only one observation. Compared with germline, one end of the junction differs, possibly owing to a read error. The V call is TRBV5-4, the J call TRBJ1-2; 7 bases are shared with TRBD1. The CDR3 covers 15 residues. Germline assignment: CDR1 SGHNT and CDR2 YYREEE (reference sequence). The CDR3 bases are TGTGCCAGCAGCCCAGTCGGGACAGTCCCCAATGGCTACCCCTTC. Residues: CASSPVGTVPNGYPF.

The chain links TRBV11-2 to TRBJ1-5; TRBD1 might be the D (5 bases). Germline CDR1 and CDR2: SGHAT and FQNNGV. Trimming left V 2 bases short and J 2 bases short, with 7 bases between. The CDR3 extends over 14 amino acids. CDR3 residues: CASSLSGRNQPQHF. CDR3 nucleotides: TGTGCCAGCAGCTTATCAGGGCGCAATCAGCCCCAGCATTTT.

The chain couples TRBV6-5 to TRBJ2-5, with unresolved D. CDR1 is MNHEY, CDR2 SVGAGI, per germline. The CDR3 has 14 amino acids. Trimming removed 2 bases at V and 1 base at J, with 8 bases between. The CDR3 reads CASSYGGSQETQYF. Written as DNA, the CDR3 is TGTGCCAGCAGTTACGGCGGCAGCCAAGAGACCCAGTACTTC.

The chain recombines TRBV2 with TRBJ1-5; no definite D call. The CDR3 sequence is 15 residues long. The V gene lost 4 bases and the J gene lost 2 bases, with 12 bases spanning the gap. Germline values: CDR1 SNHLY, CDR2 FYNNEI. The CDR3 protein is CASSVRGVGNQPQHF. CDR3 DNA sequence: TGTGCCAGCAGTGTTCGGGGAGTAGGCAATCAGCCCCAGCATTTT.

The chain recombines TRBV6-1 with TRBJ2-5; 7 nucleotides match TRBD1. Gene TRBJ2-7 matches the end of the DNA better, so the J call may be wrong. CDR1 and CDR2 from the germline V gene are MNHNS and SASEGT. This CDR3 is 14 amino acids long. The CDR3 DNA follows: TGTGCCAGCAGTCTCCGGACAGGAAACTACGAGCAGTACTTC. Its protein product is CASSLRTGNYEQYF.

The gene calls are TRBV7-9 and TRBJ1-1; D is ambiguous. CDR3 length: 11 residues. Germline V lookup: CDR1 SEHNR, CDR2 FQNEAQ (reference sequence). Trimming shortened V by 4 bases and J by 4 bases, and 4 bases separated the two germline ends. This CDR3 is CASSSSTEAFF. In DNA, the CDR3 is TGTGCCAGCAGCTCCAGCACTGAAGCTTTCTTT.

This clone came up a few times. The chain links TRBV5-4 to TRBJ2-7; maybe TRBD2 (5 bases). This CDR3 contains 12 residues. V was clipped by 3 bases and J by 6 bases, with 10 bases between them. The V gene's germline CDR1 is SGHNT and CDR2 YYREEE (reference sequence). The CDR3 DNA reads TGTGCCAGCAGCTCACTACGGGGCGAGCAGTACTTC. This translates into CASSSLRGEQYF.

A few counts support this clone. The CDR3 DNA follows: TGTGCCAGCAGTTTAAAGGAGGGAACCTACGAGCAGTACTTC. It is translated as CASSLKEGTYEQYF. The V and J genes are TRBV28 and TRBJ2-7, with D tentatively TRBD2 (6 bases). Germline lookup yields CDR1 MDHEN and CDR2 SYDVKM. This CDR3 has 14 amino acids. Trimming stripped 2 bases from V and 2 bases from J, with 10 bases between.

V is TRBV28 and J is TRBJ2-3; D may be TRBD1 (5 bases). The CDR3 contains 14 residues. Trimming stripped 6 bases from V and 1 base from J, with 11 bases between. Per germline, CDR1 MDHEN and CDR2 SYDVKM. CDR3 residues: CASRPTGRTDTQYF. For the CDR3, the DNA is TGTGCCAGCAGGCCTACAGGCCGCACAGATACGCAGTATTTT.